This T cell receptor beta chain was documented in a study of blood T cells in healthy people across ages. This CDR3 is built from 16 residues. Trimming removed 2 bases from V and 9 bases from J, with 20 bases in between. Germline V gene lookup returns CDR1 SEHNR and CDR2 FQNEAQ (reference sequence). This clonotype was seen a few times. A sample-barcoded 5' primer and a J-beta primer mix were used in a second PCR of about 7 to 12 cycles. TCRdb re-derived calls from the 5' RACE reads in MiXCR, one entry per CDR3 protein. The table lists 700,000 to 850,000 distinct CDR3 sequences, about 36% of them singletons.

The chain recombines TRBV7-9 with TRBJ2-1, with a possible D match to TRBD2 (5 bases). The clonotype was recovered from a man aged 18 to 30 in good health. Sequencing was done on a sample of blood. Here the CDR3 DNA reads TGTGCCAGCAGCTTACTTCGGGCCCGGGGTAGTAGTGAGCAGTTCTTC. This codes for CASSLLRARGSSEQFF. Full variable domain (missing parts from reference TRBV7-9 and TRBJ2-1): DTGVSQNPRHKITKRGQNVTFRCDPISEHNRLYWYRQTLGQGPEFLTYFQNEAQLEKSRLLSDRFSAERPKGSFSTLEIQRTEQGDSAMYLCASSLLRARGSSEQFFGPGTRLTVL.